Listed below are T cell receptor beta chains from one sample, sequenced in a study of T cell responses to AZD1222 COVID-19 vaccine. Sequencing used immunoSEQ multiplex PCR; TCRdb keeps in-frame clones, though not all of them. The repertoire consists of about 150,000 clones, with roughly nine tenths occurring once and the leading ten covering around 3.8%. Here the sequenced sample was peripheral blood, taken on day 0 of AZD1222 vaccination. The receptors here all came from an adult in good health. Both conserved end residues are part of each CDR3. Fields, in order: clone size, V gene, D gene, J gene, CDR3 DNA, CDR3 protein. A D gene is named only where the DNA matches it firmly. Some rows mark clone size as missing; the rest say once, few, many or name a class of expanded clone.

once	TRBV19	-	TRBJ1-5	TGTGCCAGTAGGGCAGGTGGGAACAATCAGCCCCAGCATTTT	CASRAGGNNQPQHF
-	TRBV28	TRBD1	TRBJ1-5	TGTGCCAGCAGCCCCTTCCCAGGGACAGTTATTGATCAGCCCCAGCATTTT	CASSPFPGTVIDQPQHF
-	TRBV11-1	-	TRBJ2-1	TGTGCCAGCAGCTTAGGGGTAAGCGCGACGTACAATGAGCAGTTCTTC	CASSLGVSATYNEQFF
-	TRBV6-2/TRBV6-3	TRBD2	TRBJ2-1	TGTGCCAGCAGTTCTGGGACTAGCGGGAGGTTGCGCTCCTACAATGAGCAGTTCTTC	CASSSGTSGRLRSYNEQFF
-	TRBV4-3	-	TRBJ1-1	TGCGCCAGCAGCCGGGCAGTGAACACTGAAGCTTTCTTT	CASSRAVNTEAFF
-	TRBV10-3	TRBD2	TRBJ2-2	TGTGCCATCAGTGAGTCGGAACTAGCGTGGGTCACCGGGGAGCTGTTTTTT	CAISESELAWVTGELFF
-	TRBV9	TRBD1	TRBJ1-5	TGTGCCAGCAGTCGACAGGGAATGGGGCAGCCCCAGCATTTT	CASSRQGMGQPQHF
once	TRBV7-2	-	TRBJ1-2	TGTGCCAGCAGCTCAGCGGACGGCGCGTATGGCTACACCTTC	CASSSADGAYGYTF
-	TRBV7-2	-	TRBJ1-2	TGTGCCAGCAGCTCGGGCGGTAACTATGGCTACACCTTC	CASSSGGNYGYTF
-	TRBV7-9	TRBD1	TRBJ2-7	TGTGCCAGCAGCTTAGGGACAGGGGGCGAGCAGTACTTC	CASSLGTGGEQYF
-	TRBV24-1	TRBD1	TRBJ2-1	TGTGCCACCAGTGACCTCGGACAGGGGGGTACAGTTGAGCAGTTCTTC	CATSDLGQGGTVEQFF
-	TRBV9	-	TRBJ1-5	TGTGCCAGCAGCACCGCACCCGATCAGCCCCAGCATTTT	CASSTAPDQPQHF
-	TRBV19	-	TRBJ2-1	TGTGCCAGTAGTATAGAGCTAGCGAGAGTCAATGAGCAGTTCTTC	CASSIELARVNEQFF
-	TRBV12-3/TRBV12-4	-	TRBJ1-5	TGTGCCAGCAGTTTAGCGCTTGGGCAGCCCCAGCATTTT	CASSLALGQPQHF
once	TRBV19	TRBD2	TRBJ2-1	TGTGCCAGTAGCATCAGAGCGGGAATCCCCAATGAGCAGTTCTTC	CASSIRAGIPNEQFF
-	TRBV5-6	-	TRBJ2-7	TGTGCCAGCAGCGATACGGACCCCCCCTACGAGCAGTACTTC	CASSDTDPPYEQYF
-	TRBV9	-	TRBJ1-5	TGTGCCAGCGGGGATCAGCCCCAGCATTTT	CASGDQPQHF
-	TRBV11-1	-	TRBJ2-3	TGTGCCAGCAGCTTAGGCCCTAGAGGCACAGATACGCAGTATTTT	CASSLGPRGTDTQYF
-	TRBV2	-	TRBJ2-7	TGTGCCAGCAGACGAGACCAGGGGATCTACGAGCAGTACTTC	CASRRDQGIYEQYF
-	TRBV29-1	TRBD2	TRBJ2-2	TGCAGCGTTGTGCGGGGGAGCGACACCGGGGAGCTGTTTTTT	CSVVRGSDTGELFF
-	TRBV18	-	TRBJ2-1	TGTGCCAGCTCAGGGGCCGGAGGTTACAATGAGCAGTTCTTC	CASSGAGGYNEQFF
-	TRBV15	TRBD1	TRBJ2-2	TGTGCCACCAGCACTCGGACAGGTAGCACCGGGGAGCTGTTTTTT	CATSTRTGSTGELFF
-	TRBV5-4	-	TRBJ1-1	TGTGCCAGCAGCCTCTCGAGGCAGGGTTTGACTGAAGCTTTCTTT	CASSLSRQGLTEAFF
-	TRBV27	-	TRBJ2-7	TGTGCCAGCAGCACAGGAGCCCGGGAGCAGTACTTC	CASSTGAREQYF
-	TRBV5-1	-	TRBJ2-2	TGCGCCAGCCATACCGGGGCGGGCTCGGGCACCGGGGAGCTGTTTTTT	CASHTGAGSGTGELFF
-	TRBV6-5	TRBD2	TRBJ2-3	TGTGCCAGCAGCCCGACTAGCGGTAGCACAGATACGCAGTATTTT	CASSPTSGSTDTQYF
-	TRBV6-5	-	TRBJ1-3	TGTGCCACCAGGGTTGCTGGAAACACCATATATTTT	CATRVAGNTIYF
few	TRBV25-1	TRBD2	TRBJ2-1	TGTGCCAGCAGTGATTGGGGGGGAATCTACAATGAGCAGTTCTTC	CASSDWGGIYNEQFF
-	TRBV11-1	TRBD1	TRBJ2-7	TGTGCCAGCAGCTCTCCGGGACAGGGGAGATACGAGCAGTACTTC	CASSSPGQGRYEQYF
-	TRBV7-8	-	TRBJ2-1	TGTGCCAGCAGCAAGGACAGCGACAATGAGCAGTTCTTC	CASSKDSDNEQFF
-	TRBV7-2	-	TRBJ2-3	TGTGCCAGCAGCGGCCGGACGGGAGCTACAGATACGCAGTATTTT	CASSGRTGATDTQYF
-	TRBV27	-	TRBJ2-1	TGTGCCAGCGCTTCGGGAGTCTACAATGAGCAGTTCTTC	CASASGVYNEQFF
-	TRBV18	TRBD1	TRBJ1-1	TGTGCCAGCTCACCTTCGACAGGGAGTGACACTGAAGCTTTCTTT	CASSPSTGSDTEAFF
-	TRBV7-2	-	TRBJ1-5	TGTGCCAGCAGCTTAGGGTCCGGGCAGGAGCAGCCCCAGCATTTT	CASSLGSGQEQPQHF
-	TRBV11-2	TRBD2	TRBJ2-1	TGTGCCAGCAGCCGACGGACAGCGGGAGCACTATACAATGAGCAGTTCTTC	CASSRRTAGALYNEQFF
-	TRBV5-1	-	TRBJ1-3	TGCGCCAGCAGCTTGGGGGTAACCGGGACACCCTCTGGAAACACCATATATTTT	CASSLGVTGTPSGNTIYF
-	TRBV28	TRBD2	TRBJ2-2	TGTGCCAGCAGGGCACTAGCGGTGAACACCGGGGAGCTGTTTTTT	CASRALAVNTGELFF
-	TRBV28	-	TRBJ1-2	TGTGCCAGCAGTTCCGGGACGTTAGGCTACACCTTC	CASSSGTLGYTF
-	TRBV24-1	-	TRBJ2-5	TGTGCCACCCAGGGAGGAGAGACCCAGTACTTC	CATQGGETQYF
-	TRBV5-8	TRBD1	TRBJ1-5	TGTGCCAGCAGCACCAAGGGGGCGCGGGGGAAGCATTTT	CASSTKGARGKHF
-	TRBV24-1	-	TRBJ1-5	TGTGCCACCTCCAGGGGTAACAATCAGCCCCAGCATTTT	CATSRGNNQPQHF
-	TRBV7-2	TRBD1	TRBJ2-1	TGTGCCAGCAGCTTAGGGGGACAGGGATACAATGAGCAGTTCTTC	CASSLGGQGYNEQFF
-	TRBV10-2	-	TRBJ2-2	TGCGCCAGCAGTGAGTCTAGGGTCACCGGGGAGCTGTTTTTT	CASSESRVTGELFF
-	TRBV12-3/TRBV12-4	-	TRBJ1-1	TGTGCCAGCAGTGTGGGACCCACTGAAGCTTTCTTT	CASSVGPTEAFF
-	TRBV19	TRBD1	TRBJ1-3	TGTGCCAGTAGTAACAGGGGGCATGGAAACACCATATATTTT	CASSNRGHGNTIYF
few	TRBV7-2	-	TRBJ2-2	TGTGCCAGCAGCATCCGACGGGCCGGGGAGCTGTTTTTT	CASSIRRAGELFF
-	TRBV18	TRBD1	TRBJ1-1	TGTGCCAGCTCTCTGACAGGGCTGGGTCGCGTTAAGAACACTGAAGCTTTCTTT	CASSLTGLGRVKNTEAFF
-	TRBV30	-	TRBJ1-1	TGTGCCTGGATGGGCGAGGCGGGAGAAGCTTTCTTT	CAWMGEAGEAFF
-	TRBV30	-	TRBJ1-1	TGTGCCTGGAGAATACAGGGCGGAGGAACTGAAGCTTTCTTT	CAWRIQGGGTEAFF
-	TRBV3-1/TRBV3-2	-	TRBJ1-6	TGTGCCAGCAGCCCGAGACAAAGTAATTCACCCCTCCACTTT	CASSPRQSNSPLHF
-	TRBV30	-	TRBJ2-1	TGTGCCTGGAGCCTCCGGACCCCTCGACCCCATGAGCAGTTCTTC	CAWSLRTPRPHEQFF
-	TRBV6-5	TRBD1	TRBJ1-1	TGTGCCAGCAAGGCGACAGGGAGTTCGAACACTGAAGCTTTCTTT	CASKATGSSNTEAFF
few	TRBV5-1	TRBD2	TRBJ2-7	TGCGCCAGCAGCCCCAGCCCGGGACTAGCGGCCCTCGTCTCCTACGAGCAGTACTTC	CASSPSPGLAALVSYEQYF
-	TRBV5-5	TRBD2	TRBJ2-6	TGTGCCAGCAGCGTAGCGGGAGTGCGGGGGGCCAACGTCCTGACTTTC	CASSVAGVRGANVLTF
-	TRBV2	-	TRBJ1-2	TGTGCCAGCAGTGCCGAGTCGATCGCATACGGCTACACCTTC	CASSAESIAYGYTF